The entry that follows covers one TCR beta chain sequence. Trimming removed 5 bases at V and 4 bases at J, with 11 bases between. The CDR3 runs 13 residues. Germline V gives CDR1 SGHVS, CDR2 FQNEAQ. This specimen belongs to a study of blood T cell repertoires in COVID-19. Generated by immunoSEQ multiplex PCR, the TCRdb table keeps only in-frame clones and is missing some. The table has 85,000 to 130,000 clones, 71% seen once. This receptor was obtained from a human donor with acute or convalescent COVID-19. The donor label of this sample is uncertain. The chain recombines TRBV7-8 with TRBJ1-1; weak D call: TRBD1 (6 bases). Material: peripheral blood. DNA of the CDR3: TGTGCCAGCAGCCGACAGGCCCTCACTGAAGCTTTCTTT. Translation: CASSRQALTEAFF.